This entry describes one TCR beta chain. This entry is derived from a study of shared clonotypes between healthy human individuals. CD45RO-negative cells were positively selected for CCR7, leaving out terminally differentiated effector memory CD45RA+ cells. The V gene lost 2 bases and the J gene lost 2 bases, with 9 bases spanning the gap. Germline V gene lookup returns CDR1 SGHTA and CDR2 FQGNSA. CDR3 length: 14 amino acids. Profiled with immunoSEQ multiplex PCR; TCRdb holds only in-frame clones, not every one. The table has millions of clones, roughly 95% seen once. The TCR sequence derives from a man younger than 35 in good health. The chain combines TRBV7-2 with TRBJ1-2; tentatively, D is TRBD1 (5 bases). The sample was naive CD8+ T cells sorted from blood. DNA for the CDR3: TGTGCCAGCAGCTTATACGACAGCAACTATGGCTACACCTTC. Encoded protein: CASSLYDSNYGYTF.